A single sample is the source of the 17 T cell receptor beta chains below, sequenced in a study of identical twins. Using its own MiXCR run on the 5' RACE reads, TCRdb lists one record per CDR3 protein. Of roughly 750,000 distinct CDR3 sequences in the sample, about 20% are singletons; the top ten hold around 4.5%. The sample was also reused in another study, on T cells expressing NK-cell markers.

The sample consisted of PBMCs. The receptors were sampled from a woman younger than 30 in good health.

This sequence joins TRBV20-1 and TRBJ1-5; D may be TRBD1 (5 bases). CDR1 and CDR2 (germline): DFQATT, SNEGSKA (reference sequence). V lost 2 bases, J lost 0 bases, and 20 bases lay in between. The CDR3 covers 18 residues. Here the CDR3 reads CSARKGDSRGYSNQPQHF. In nucleotides, the CDR3 is TGCAGTGCTAGAAAAGGCGACAGTCGGGGGTATAGCAATCAGCCCCAGCATTTT.

This clonotype was found a few times. This rearrangement joins TRBV9 to TRBJ2-1; the D gene is possibly TRBD2 (6 bases). The CDR3 length is 13 residues. The germline V gene encodes CDR1 SGDLS and CDR2 YYNGEE. V was shortened by 0 bases and J by 10 bases, with 11 bases between the two germline ends. As DNA, the CDR3 is TGTGCCAGCAGCGTAGGACTAGTATCGGAGCAGTTCTTC. Amino acid sequence: CASSVGLVSEQFF. The full variable domain, its missing parts supplied by reference TRBV9 and TRBJ2-1, is DSGVTQTPKHLITATGQRVTLRCSPRSGDLSVYWYQQSLDQGLQFLIQYYNGEERAKGNILERFSAQQFPDLHSELNLSSLELGDSALYFCASSVGLVSEQFFGPGTRLTVL.

This clonotype has a count of ten or more. V gene TRBV20-1 combines with J gene TRBJ2-3, with D perhaps assigned TRBD1 or TRBD2 (5 bases each). This CDR3 has 12 amino acids. V was pared by 3 bases and J by 4 bases, with 8 bases between. CDR1 is DFQATT, CDR2 SNEGSKA, per germline (reference sequence). The CDR3 DNA is TGCAGTGCTAGCCGGGGCCCAGATACGCAGTATTTT. It yields the protein CSASRGPDTQYF.

This clonotype has ten or more counts. The J gene is TRBJ2-1, the V gene TRBV6-5; no reliable D call. Per germline, CDR1 MNHEY and CDR2 SVGAGI. This CDR3 has 11 amino acids. V was trimmed by 2 bases and J by 5 bases, leaving 1 base between them. CDR3 loop: CASSYDNEQFF. CDR3 DNA: TGTGCCAGCAGTTACGACAATGAGCAGTTCTTC.

The gene calls are TRBV5-1 and TRBJ2-5; 15 bases match TRBD2. Germline V gene data show CDR1 as SGHRS and CDR2 as YFSETQ. The V gene end was trimmed by 4 bases and the J gene end by 4 bases; junction bases not matched to a gene: 2. This CDR3 has 15 residues. This CDR3 reads CASSMGLAGGETQYF. The CDR3, as DNA: TGCGCCAGCAGCATGGGACTAGCGGGAGGAGAGACCCAGTACTTC.

The rearrangement joins TRBV10-3 to TRBJ1-5; D unclear. Per the germline V gene, CDR1 is ENHRY and CDR2 is SYGVKD. The ends were cut back, 7 bases at V and 5 bases at J, with 9 bases in the middle. The CDR3 length is 12 residues. CDR3 in DNA: TGTGCCATCATGAGGGCGGATCAGCCCCAGCATTTT. It is translated as CAIMRADQPQHF.

This clonotype came up once. The rearrangement joins TRBV20-1 to TRBJ2-7, with 8 bases matching TRBD1. V shed 5 bases and J 3 bases; nucleotides not matched to a gene: 12. Germline CDR1 DFQATT, CDR2 SNEGSKA (reference sequence). The CDR3 consists of 15 residues. CDR3 sequence reads: CSASSGTGEFYEQYF. The CDR3 region has the DNA TGCAGTGCTTCGTCCGGGACAGGTGAATTCTACGAGCAGTACTTC.

A few counts support this clonotype. The V and J genes are TRBV13 and TRBJ2-1, with D maybe TRBD2 (6 bases). Trimming took 5 bases from V and 6 from J, leaving 17 bases between them. The CDR3 has 15 amino acids. The germline V gene has CDR1 PRHDT and CDR2 FYEKMQ (reference sequence). This chain's CDR3 is CASSVSWRAGNEQFF. CDR3 sequence (DNA): TGTGCCAGCAGCGTAAGTTGGAGGGCGGGCAATGAGCAGTTCTTC.

The chain uses TRBV20-1 and TRBJ2-2; D is unresolved. In germline, CDR1 is DFQATT, CDR2 SNEGSKA (reference sequence). Trimming pared 2 bases from V and 7 bases from J, leaving 8 bases between. The CDR3 has 12 residues. The CDR3 loop is CSARRFDGELFF. The DNA of the CDR3 is TGCAGTGCTAGACGATTTGACGGGGAGCTGTTTTTT.

V gene TRBV20-1 combines with J gene TRBJ2-7, with a tentative D call TRBD2 (6 bases). This CDR3 is built from 14 residues. CDR1 DFQATT and CDR2 SNEGSKA come from the germline V gene (reference sequence). V shed 5 bases and J shed 1 base, with 15 bases lying between them. The CDR3, as DNA: TGCAGTGCTCCCTCCGGGACTCCTTCCTACGAGCAGTACTTC. Amino acids: CSAPSGTPSYEQYF.

The chain employs TRBV7-4 and TRBJ1-6; a weak D match, TRBD1 (5 bases). V was shortened by 0 bases and J by 11 bases, with 8 bases between the two germline ends. The CDR3 covers 13 residues. Germline V gene sequence: CDR1 SGHVT, CDR2 SQSDAQ. DNA for the CDR3: TGTGCCAGCAGCTTAGCGCGGGGGGCACCCCTCCACTTT. This encodes CASSLARGAPLHF.

This clonotype appeared many times. This chain connects TRBV5-1 to TRBJ2-5; unclear D gene. This CDR3 spans 12 amino acids. CDR1 and CDR2 from the germline V gene are SGHRS and YFSETQ. Trimming took 5 bases from V and 2 from J, leaving 7 bases between them. The CDR3 protein is CASSSRQETQYF. As DNA, the CDR3 is TGCGCCAGCAGTAGTCGGCAAGAGACCCAGTACTTC.

This clonotype was observed a handful of times. This chain connects TRBV20-1 to TRBJ2-7; TRBD1 matches at 7 bases. This CDR3 has 12 residues. V was clipped by 6 bases and J by 3 bases; unmatched bases: 5. CDR1 and CDR2 (germline): DFQATT, SNEGSKA (reference sequence). CDR3 bases: TGCAGTGCCTGGGGACAGAGCTACGAGCAGTACTTC. It is translated as CSAWGQSYEQYF.

The chain is built from TRBV25-1 and TRBJ2-5; 7 nucleotides align to TRBD2. The ends lost 0 bases at V and 5 bases at J; junction bases unmatched: 6. The CDR3 extends over 15 amino acids. Germline CDR1 MGHDK, CDR2 SYGVNS. The CDR3 spells CASSEYPSGEETQYF. The CDR3 nucleotides are TGTGCCAGCAGTGAATATCCTAGCGGCGAGGAGACCCAGTACTTC.

This clonotype was counted only a few times. This chain joins TRBV12-3 or TRBV12-4 and TRBJ1-5, with D perhaps matching TRBD1 (6 bases). Trimming shortened V by 2 bases and J by 0 bases, and 11 bases separated the two germline ends. This CDR3 region has 16 residues. CDR3 amino acids: CASSLTGYYSNQPQHF. DNA of the CDR3: TGTGCCAGCAGTTTAACAGGGTATTATAGCAATCAGCCCCAGCATTTT.

The chain links TRBV16 to TRBJ2-1; D not certain. Germline V gene lookup returns CDR1 KGHSY and CDR2 FQNENV. V shed 4 bases and J shed 0 bases, with 10 bases lying between them. The CDR3 sequence is 15 residues long. The CDR3 DNA follows: TGTGCCAGCAGCCGTCAGGCTAGCTCCTACAATGAGCAGTTCTTC. It encodes CASSRQASSYNEQFF. Together with reference TRBV16 and TRBJ2-1, the CDR3 gives the full variable domain: GEEVAQTPKHLVRGEGQKAKLYCAPIKGHSYVFWYQQVLKNEFKFLISFQNENVFDETGMPKERFSAKCLPNSPCSLEIQATKLEDSAVYFCASSRQASSYNEQFFGPGTRLTVL.

This clonotype came up many times. The V call is TRBV20-1, the J call TRBJ2-1; D unclear. The V gene lost 2 bases and the J gene lost 0 bases, with 11 bases spanning the gap. The CDR3 extends over 15 amino acids. Germline V CDR1 and CDR2: DFQATT, SNEGSKA (reference sequence). The CDR3 sequence is CSARPHRSSYNEQFF. The CDR3 DNA reads TGCAGTGCTAGACCTCACAGAAGCTCCTACAATGAGCAGTTCTTC.